This T cell receptor (beta chain) was obtained from a study of blood T cells in healthy people across ages. Study findings and constraints: Unsorted PBMCs ruled out conclusive naive versus antigen-experienced comparison. Comparison with aged donors showed that long-lived donors had more naive CD4+ cells and higher diversity.

V lost 3 bases and J lost 4, with 18 bases in between. The germline V gene has CDR1 KGHSH and CDR2 LQKENI. The CDR3 runs 16 residues. Every donor gave roughly 9.2 milliliters of peripheral blood. As concerns this clonotype: Antigen specificity is unknown.

It was with a sample-barcoded 5' primer and a J-beta primer mix that a second PCR of about 7 to 12 cycles was run. Every single cDNA molecule received a tag from a template-switch adaptor with 12 random nucleotides. TCRdb called the 5' RACE reads again in MiXCR, with one record for every CDR3 protein. The sample shows about 970,000 distinct CDR3 sequences, just over 50% of them seen only once. This TCR came from a woman aged 60-70 years in good health. The chain joins TRBV18 to TRBJ1-1; D is ambiguous. Input material: blood. The CDR3 sequence is CASSPPGLVFVTEAFF. In nucleotides, the CDR3 is TGTGCCAGCTCACCCCCCGGCCTGGTCTTCGTCACTGAAGCTTTCTTT.